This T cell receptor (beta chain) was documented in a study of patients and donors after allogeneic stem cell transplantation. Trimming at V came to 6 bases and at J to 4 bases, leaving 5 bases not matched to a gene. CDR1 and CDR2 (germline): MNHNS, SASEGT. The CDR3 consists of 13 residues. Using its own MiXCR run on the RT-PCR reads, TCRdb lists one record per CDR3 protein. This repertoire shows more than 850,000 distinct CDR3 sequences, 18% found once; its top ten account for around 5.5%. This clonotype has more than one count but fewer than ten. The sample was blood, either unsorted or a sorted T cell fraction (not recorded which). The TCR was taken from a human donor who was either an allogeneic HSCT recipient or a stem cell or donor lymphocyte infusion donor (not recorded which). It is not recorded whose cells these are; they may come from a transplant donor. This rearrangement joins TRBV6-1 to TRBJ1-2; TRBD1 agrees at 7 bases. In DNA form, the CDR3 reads TGTGCCAGCAGGCCAGGGGGAGCCTATGGCTACACCTTC. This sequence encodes CASRPGGAYGYTF.